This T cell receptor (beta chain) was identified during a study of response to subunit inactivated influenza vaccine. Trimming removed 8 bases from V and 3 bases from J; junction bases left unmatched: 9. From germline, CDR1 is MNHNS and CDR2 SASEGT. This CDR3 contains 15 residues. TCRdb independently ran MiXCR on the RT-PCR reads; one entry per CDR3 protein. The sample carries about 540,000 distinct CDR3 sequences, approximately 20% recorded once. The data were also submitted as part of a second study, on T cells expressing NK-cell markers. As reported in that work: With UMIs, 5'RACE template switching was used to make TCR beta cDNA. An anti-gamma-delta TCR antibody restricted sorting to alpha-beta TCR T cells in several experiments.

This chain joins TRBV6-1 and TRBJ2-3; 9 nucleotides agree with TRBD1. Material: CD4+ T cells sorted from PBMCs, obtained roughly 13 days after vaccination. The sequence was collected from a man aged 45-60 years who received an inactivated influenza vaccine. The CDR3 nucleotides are TGTGCCAGCTTTCCCATGACAGGGGGGACAGATACGCAGTATTTT. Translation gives CASFPMTGGTDTQYF.